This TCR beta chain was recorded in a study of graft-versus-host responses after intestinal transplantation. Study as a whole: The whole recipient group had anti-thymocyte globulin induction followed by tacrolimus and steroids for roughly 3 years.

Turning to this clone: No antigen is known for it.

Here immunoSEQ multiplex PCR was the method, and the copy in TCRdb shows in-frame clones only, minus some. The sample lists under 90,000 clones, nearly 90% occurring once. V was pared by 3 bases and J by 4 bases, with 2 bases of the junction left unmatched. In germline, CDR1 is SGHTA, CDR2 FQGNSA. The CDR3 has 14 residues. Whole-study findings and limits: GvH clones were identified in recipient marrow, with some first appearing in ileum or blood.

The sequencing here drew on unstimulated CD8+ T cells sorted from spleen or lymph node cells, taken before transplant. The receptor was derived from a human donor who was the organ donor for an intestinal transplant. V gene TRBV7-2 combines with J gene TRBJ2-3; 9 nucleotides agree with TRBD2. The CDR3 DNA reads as TGTGCCAGCAGCTTGGCTAGCGGGGCAGATACGCAGTATTTT. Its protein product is CASSLASGADTQYF.